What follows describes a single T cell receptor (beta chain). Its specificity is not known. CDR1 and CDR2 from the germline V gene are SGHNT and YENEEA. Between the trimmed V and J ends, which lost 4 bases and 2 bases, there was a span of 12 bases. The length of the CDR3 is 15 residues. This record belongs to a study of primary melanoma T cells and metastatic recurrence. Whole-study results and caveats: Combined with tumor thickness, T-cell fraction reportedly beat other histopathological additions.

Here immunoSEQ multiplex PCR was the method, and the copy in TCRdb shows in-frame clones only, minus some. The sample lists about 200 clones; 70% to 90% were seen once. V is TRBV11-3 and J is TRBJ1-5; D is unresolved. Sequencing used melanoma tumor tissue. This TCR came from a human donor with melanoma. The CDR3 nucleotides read TGTGCCAGCAGCTCATATAATTCGGGCAATCAGCCCCAGCATTTT. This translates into CASSSYNSGNQPQHF. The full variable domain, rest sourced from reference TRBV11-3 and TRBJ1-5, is EAGVVQSPRYKIIEKKQPVAFWCNPISGHNTLYWYLQNLGQGPELLIRYENEEAVDDSQLPKDRFSAERLKGVDSTLKIQPAELGDSAVYLCASSSYNSGNQPQHFGDGTRLSIL.